Listed here is a single T cell receptor (beta chain). The data were obtained in a study of shared clonotypes between healthy human individuals. Germline CDR1 SGHRS, CDR2 YFSETQ. The CDR3 consists of 17 residues. Unmatched junction bases numbered 6, after V lost 0 bases and J lost 4 bases. TCRdb's table, derived via immunoSEQ multiplex PCR, lists solely in-frame clones and lacks some. The sample yields millions of clones, roughly 94% seen once. There were only Caucasian adults among the donors, and all lived in Nashville, Tennessee. The rearrangement uses TRBV5-1 and TRBJ2-3; 12 bases are a match to TRBD2. Sequenced sample: naive CD4+ T cells sorted from blood. Sample subset: CD45RA+ positively selected. This TCR was recovered from a man between 18 and 35 years old in good health. The CDR3 sequence is CASSLVPSGGVSDTQYF. The CDR3 DNA is TGCGCCAGCAGCTTGGTCCCTAGCGGGGGGGTGTCAGATACGCAGTATTTT.